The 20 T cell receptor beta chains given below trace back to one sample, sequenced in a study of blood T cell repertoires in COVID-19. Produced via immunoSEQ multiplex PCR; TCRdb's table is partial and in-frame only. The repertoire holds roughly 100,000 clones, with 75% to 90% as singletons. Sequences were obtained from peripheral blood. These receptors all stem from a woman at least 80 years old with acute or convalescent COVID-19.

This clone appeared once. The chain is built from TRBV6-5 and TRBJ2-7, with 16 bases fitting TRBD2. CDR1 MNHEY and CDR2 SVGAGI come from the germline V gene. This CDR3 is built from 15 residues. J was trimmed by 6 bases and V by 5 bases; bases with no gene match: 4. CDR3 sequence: CASSQGLAGGREQYF. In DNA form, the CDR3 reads TGTGCCAGCAGTCAGGGACTAGCGGGGGGGCGCGAGCAGTACTTC.

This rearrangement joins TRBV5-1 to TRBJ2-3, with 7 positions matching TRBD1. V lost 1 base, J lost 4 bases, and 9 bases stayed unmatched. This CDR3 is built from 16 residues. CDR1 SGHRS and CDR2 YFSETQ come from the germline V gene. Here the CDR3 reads CASSLSVTGRADTQYF. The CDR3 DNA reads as TGCGCCAGCAGCTTGTCGGTGACAGGGAGAGCAGATACGCAGTATTTT.

CDR3 sequence reads: CASGRDRDPGYTF. CDR3 coding DNA: TGTGCCAGCGGTCGAGACAGGGACCCTGGCTACACCTTC. The chain uses TRBV3-1 (or the pseudogene TRBV3-2) and TRBJ1-2; the match to TRBD1 covers 7 bases. CDR3 length equals 13 residues. After removal of 8 bases from V and 7 bases from J, the junction contained 10 bases not matched to a gene. CDR1 and CDR2 from the germline V gene are LGHDT and YNNKEL (reference sequence).

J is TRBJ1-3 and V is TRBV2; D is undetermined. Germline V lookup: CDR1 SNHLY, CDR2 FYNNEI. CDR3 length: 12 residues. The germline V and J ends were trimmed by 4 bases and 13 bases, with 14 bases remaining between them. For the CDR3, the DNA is TGTGCCAGCAGTGGGGGAGCTCAGCTGATATATTTT. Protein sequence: CASSGGAQLIYF.

CDR3 region: CASSVRAGRGGNEQFF. CDR3 bases: TGTGCCAGCAGCGTACGAGCGGGTAGGGGCGGGAATGAGCAGTTCTTC. The chain combines TRBV9 with TRBJ2-1; D is perhaps TRBD2 (6 bases). Germline lookup yields CDR1 SGDLS and CDR2 YYNGEE. V was cut by 1 base and J by 7 bases, with 18 bases left in between. The CDR3 totals 16 residues.

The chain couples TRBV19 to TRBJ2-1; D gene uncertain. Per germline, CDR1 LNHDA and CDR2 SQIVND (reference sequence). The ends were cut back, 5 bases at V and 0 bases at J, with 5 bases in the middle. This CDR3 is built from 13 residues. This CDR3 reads CASSDSSYNEQFF. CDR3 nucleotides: TGTGCCAGTAGTGATAGCTCCTACAATGAGCAGTTCTTC. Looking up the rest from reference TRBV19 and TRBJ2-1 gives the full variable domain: DGGITQSPKYLFRKEGQNVTLSCEQNLNHDAMYWYRQDPGQGLRLIYYSQIVNDFQKGDIAEGYSVSREKKESFPLTVTSAQKNPTAFYLCASSDSSYNEQFFGPGTRLTVL.

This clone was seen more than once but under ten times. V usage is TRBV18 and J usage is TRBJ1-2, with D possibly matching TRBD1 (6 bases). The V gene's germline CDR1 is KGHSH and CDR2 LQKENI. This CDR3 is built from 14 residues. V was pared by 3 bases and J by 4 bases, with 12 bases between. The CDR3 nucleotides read TGTGCCAGCTCACCCCAGGGGTTGAGCTATGGCTACACCTTC. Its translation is CASSPQGLSYGYTF. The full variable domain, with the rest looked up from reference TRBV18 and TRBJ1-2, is NAGVMQNPRHLVRRRGQEARLRCSPMKGHSHVYWYRQLPEEGLKFMVYLQKENIIDESGMPKERFSAEFPKEGPSILRIQQVVRGDSAAYFCASSPQGLSYGYTFGSGTRLTVV.

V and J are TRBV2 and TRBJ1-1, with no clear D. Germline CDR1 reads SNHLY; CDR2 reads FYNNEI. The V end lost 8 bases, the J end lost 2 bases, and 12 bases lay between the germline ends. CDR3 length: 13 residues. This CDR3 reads CASRRQDNTEAFF. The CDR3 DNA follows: TGTGCCAGCCGACGGCAGGATAACACTGAAGCTTTCTTT.

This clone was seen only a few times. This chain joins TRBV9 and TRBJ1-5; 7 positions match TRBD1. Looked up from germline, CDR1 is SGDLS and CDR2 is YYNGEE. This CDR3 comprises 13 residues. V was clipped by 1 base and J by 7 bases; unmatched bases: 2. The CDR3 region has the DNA TGTGCCAGCAGCGTAAACAGGGGACAGCCCCAGCATTTT. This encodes CASSVNRGQPQHF.

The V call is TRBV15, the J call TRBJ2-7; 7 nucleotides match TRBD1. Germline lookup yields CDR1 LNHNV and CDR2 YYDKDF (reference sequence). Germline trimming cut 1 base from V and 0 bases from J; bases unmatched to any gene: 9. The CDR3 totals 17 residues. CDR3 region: CATSRGGTGDLSYEQYF. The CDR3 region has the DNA TGTGCCACCAGCAGAGGTGGTACAGGGGACCTCTCCTACGAGCAGTACTTC. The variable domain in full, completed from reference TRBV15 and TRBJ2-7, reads DAMVIQNPRYQVTQFGKPVTLSCSQTLNHNVMYWYQQKSSQAPKLLFHYYDKDFNNEADTPDNFQSRRPNTSFCFLDIRSPGLGDTAMYLCATSRGGTGDLSYEQYFGPGTRLTVT.

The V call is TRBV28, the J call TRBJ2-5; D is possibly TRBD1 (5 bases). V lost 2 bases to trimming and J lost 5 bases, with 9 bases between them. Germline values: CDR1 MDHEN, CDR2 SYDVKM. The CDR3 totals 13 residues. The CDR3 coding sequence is TGTGCCAGCAGTTTAGGGGCGGTGGAGACCCAGTACTTC. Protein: CASSLGAVETQYF.

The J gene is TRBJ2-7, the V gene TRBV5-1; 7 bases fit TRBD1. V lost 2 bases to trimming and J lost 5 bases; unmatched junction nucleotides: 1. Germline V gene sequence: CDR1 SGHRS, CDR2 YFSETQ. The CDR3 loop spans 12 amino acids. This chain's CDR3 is CASSLTGDEQYF. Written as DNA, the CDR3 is TGCGCCAGCAGCTTAACAGGGGACGAGCAGTACTTC.

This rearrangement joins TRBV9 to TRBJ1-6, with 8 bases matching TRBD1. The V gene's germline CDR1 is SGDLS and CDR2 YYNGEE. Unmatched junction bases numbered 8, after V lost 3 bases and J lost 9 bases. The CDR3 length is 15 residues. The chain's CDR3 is CASSGSGTGFSPLHF. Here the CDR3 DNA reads TGTGCCAGCAGCGGTTCCGGGACAGGCTTTTCACCCCTCCACTTT.

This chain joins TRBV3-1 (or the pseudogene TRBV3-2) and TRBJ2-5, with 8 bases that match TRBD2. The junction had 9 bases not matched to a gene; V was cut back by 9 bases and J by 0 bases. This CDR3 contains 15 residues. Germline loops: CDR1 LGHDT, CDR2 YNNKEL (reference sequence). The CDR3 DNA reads TGTGCCAGTCAAGTTAGCGGGACGTACCAAGAGACCCAGTACTTC. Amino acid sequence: CASQVSGTYQETQYF.

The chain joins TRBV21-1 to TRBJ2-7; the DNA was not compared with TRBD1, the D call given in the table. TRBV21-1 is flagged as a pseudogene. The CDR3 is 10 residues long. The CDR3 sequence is CASLASEQYF. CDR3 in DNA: TGTGCCAGTCTGGCCTCCGAGCAGTACTTC.

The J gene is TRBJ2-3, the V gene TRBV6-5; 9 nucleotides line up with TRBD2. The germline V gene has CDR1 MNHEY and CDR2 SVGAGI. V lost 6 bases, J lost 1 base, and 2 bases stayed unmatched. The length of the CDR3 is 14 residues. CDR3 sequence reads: CASRSSGGTDTQYF. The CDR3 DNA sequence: TGTGCCAGCAGGTCTAGCGGGGGCACAGATACGCAGTATTTT.

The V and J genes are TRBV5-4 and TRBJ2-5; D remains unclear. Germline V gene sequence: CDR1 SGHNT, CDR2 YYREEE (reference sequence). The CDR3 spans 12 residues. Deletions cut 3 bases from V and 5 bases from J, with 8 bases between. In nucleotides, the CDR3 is TGTGCCAGCAGCTCCGCCGGTGAGACCCAGTACTTC. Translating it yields CASSSAGETQYF.

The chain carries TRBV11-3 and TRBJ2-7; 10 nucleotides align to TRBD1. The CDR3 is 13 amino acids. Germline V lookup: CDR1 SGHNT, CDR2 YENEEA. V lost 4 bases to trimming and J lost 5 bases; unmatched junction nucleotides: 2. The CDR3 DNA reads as TGTGCCAGCAGCTCGGACAGGGGGGACGAGCAGTACTTC. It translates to CASSSDRGDEQYF.

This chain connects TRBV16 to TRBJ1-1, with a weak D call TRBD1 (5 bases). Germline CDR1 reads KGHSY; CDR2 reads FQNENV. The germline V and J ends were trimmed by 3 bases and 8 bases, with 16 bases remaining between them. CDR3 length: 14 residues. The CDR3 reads CASSQKTRQPEAFF. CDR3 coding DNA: TGTGCCAGCAGCCAGAAAACCCGACAGCCAGAAGCTTTCTTT.

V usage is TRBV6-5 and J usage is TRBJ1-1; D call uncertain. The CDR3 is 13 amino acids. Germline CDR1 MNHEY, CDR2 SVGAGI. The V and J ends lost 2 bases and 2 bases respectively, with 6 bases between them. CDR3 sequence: CASSYRDNTEAFF. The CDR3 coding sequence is TGTGCCAGCAGTTACAGAGATAACACTGAAGCTTTCTTT.